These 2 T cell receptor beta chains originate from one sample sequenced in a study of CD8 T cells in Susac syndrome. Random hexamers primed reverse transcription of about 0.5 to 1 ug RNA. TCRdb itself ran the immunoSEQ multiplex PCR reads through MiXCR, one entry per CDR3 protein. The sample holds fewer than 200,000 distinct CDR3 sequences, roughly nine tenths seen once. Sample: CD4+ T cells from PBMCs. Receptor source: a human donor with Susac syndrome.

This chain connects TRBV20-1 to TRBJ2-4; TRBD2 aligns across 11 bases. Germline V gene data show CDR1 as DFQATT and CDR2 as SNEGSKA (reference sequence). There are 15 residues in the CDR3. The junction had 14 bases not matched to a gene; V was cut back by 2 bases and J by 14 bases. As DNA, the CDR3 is TGCAGTGCTAGAAATAGCGGGGGGGCAGGCGGGGCAAAGTACTTC. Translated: CSARNSGGAGGAKYF.

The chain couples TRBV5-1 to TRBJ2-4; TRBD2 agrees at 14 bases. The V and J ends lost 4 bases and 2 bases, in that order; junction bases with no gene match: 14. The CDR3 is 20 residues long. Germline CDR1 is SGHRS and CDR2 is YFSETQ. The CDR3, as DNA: TGCGCCAGCAGCCTTTTTCCGGGACTAGCGGGAGATTTGTCCAAAAACATTCAGTACTTC. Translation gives CASSLFPGLAGDLSKNIQYF.